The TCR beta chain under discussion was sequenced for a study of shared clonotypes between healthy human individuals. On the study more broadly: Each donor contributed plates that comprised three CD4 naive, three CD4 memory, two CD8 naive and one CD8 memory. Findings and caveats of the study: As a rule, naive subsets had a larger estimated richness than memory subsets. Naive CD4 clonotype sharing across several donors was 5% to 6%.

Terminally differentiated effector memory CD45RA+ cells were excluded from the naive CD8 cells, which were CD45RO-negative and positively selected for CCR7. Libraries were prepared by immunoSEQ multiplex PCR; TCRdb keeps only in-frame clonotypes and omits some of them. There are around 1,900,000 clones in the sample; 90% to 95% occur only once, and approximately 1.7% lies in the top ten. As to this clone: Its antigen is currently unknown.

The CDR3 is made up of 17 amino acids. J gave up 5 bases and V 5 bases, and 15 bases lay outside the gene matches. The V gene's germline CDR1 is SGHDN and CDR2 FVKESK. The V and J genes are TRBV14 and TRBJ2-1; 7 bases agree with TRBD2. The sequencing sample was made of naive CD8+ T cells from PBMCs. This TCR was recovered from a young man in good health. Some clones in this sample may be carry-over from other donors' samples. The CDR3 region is CASSDWGRTGTNNEQFF. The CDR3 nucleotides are TGTGCCAGCAGCGATTGGGGTAGGACCGGGACTAACAATGAGCAGTTCTTC.